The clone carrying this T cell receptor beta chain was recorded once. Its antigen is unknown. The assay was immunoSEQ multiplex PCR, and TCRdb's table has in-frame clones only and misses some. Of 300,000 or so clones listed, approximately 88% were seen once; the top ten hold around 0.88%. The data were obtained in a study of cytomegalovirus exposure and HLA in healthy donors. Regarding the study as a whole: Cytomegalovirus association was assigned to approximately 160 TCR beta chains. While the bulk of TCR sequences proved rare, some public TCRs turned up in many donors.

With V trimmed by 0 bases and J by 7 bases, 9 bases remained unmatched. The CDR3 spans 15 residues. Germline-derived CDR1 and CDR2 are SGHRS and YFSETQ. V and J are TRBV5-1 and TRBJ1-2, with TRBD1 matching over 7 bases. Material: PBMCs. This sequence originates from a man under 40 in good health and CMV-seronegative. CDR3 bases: TGCGCCAGCAGCTTGGAGGCAGGGGGAAGCGCTGGCTACACCTTC. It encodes CASSLEAGGSAGYTF.